Shown below are 11 T cell receptor beta chains from a single sample sequenced in a study of identical twins. TCRdb re-called the 5' RACE reads with MiXCR, one entry per CDR3 protein. The profile shows hundreds of thousands of distinct CDR3 sequences, more than 6.5% of them singletons. This sample also appeared in a second study, on yellow fever vaccine responses in identical twins.

Sequenced input: PBMCs. The receptors were gathered from a young woman in good health.

About this clonotype itself: One end of the junction fails to match germline, which may point to a read error. The rearrangement uses TRBV7-7 and TRBJ2-5; D uncertain. The germline V gene has CDR1 SSHAT and CDR2 FNYEAQ (reference sequence). The CDR3 is made up of 14 amino acids. CDR3 in DNA: TGTGCTAGCAGCTTTTCCGGACCCAGAGAGACCCAGTACTTC. It specifies CASSFSGPRETQYF.

V and J are TRBV7-9 and TRBJ2-7; 8 nucleotides match TRBD1. CDR1 SEHNR and CDR2 FQNEAQ come from the germline V gene (reference sequence). The CDR3 sequence is 16 residues long. Trimming cost V 5 bases and J 0 bases; bases outside gene matches: 9. Written as DNA, the CDR3 is TGTGCCAGCAGCCCAGCCGGGACAGGTCCCTCCTACGAGCAGTACTTC. Its protein is CASSPAGTGPSYEQYF.

The chain employs TRBV7-9 and TRBJ1-5, with unresolved D. Trimming left V 1 base short and J 4 bases short, with 14 bases between. The CDR3 extends over 16 amino acids. CDR1 is SEHNR and CDR2 is FQNEAQ in the germline V gene (reference sequence). The CDR3: CASSLGGPDINQPQHF. The CDR3 nucleotides are TGTGCCAGCAGCTTAGGAGGCCCCGACATTAATCAGCCCCAGCATTTT.

This clonotype was observed a few times. This chain joins TRBV12-3 or TRBV12-4 and TRBJ2-2; 11 bases are shared with TRBD2. The CDR3 runs to 17 residues. The V and J ends lost 7 bases and 0 bases, in that order; junction bases with no gene match: 7. The CDR3 region is CASTIRLAGTNTGELFF. The CDR3 DNA sequence: TGTGCCAGCACCATACGACTAGCGGGGACGAACACCGGGGAGCTGTTTTTT.

This clonotype was counted at least ten times. The chain is built from TRBV20-1 and TRBJ1-2; D may be TRBD1 (5 bases). V lost 0 bases to trimming and J lost 7 bases, with 15 bases between them. Germline CDR1 and CDR2: DFQATT and SNEGSKA (reference sequence). This CDR3 has 14 residues. The CDR3 is CSARDGRAGGGYTF. The CDR3 DNA reads TGCAGTGCTAGAGATGGCAGGGCCGGAGGTGGCTACACCTTC.

This clonotype occurred many times. The rearrangement uses TRBV5-1 and TRBJ2-7; D not certain. The V and J ends lost 0 bases and 3 bases respectively, with 10 bases between them. Germline lookup yields CDR1 SGHRS and CDR2 YFSETQ. The CDR3 is 14 amino acids. The CDR3 bases are TGCGCCAGCAGCTTGGGGAAGGCTAACTACGAGCAGTACTTC. Translation: CASSLGKANYEQYF.

This clonotype was picked up a small number of times. This chain uses TRBV20-1 with TRBJ2-7; D might be TRBD2 (5 bases). The CDR3 has 15 amino acids. The germline V and J ends were trimmed by 6 bases and 2 bases, with 20 bases remaining between them. Germline V gene lookup returns CDR1 DFQATT and CDR2 SNEGSKA (reference sequence). The CDR3 region is CSALDLARPAYEQYF. For the CDR3, the DNA is TGCAGTGCCTTAGACTTAGCGCGCCCGGCCTACGAGCAGTACTTC.

This clonotype was found a few times. The V and J genes are TRBV20-1 and TRBJ2-1; either TRBD1 or TRBD2 may fit D (5 bases each). Trimming left V 3 bases short and J 5 bases short, with 17 bases between. Germline CDR1 and CDR2: DFQATT and SNEGSKA (reference sequence). The CDR3 is 15 amino acids. For the CDR3, the DNA is TGCAGTGCTAGTGGGTCGGGACGGCTGGACAATGAGCAGTTCTTC. Translation gives CSASGSGRLDNEQFF.

This clonotype was detected a few times. The chain couples TRBV25-1 to TRBJ2-7, with 8 bases identical to TRBD1. V lost 4 bases, J lost 6 bases, and 8 bases stayed unmatched. The germline V gene encodes CDR1 MGHDK and CDR2 SYGVNS. The CDR3 is made up of 14 amino acids. The chain's CDR3 is CASSALDRDGEQYF. The CDR3 DNA sequence: TGTGCCAGCAGTGCTTTGGACAGGGATGGCGAGCAGTACTTC.

The sample holds a few counts of this clonotype. The rearrangement uses TRBV28 and TRBJ1-1; D gene unclear. Trimming cost V 5 bases and J 6 bases, with 16 bases left between them. There are 14 residues in the CDR3. Germline CDR1 and CDR2: MDHEN and SYDVKM. Written as DNA, the CDR3 is TGTGCCAGCAGTCCTCAAGGCAGTCTCTCTGAAGCTTTCTTT. Amino acids: CASSPQGSLSEAFF.

In its sample, this clonotype was seen a few times. At one of its ends the junction is not consistent with the germline gene, which may arise from a read error. The CDR3 DNA reads as TGCGTCACTCTTGGCACAGATACGCAGTATTTT. It encodes CVTLGTDTQYF. This chain connects TRBV27 to TRBJ2-3; D uncertain. Per germline, CDR1 MNHEY and CDR2 SMNVEV (reference sequence). The CDR3 is 11 amino acids.